This T cell receptor beta chain stems from a study of blood T cell repertoires in COVID-19. As handled by the study authors: How many nucleated cells were present was estimated from reference gene primer amplification. Produced via immunoSEQ multiplex PCR; TCRdb's table is partial and in-frame only. D and trimming were read from the DNA, whereas the V and J calls and clone size are those reported in that table. The sample consists of roughly 150,000 clones, approximately 83% of them appearing once. This clone was picked up one time. V lost 3 bases, J lost 5 bases, and 4 bases stayed unmatched. Germline loops: CDR1 SGHTA, CDR2 FQGNSA. This CDR3 is 14 amino acids long.

The rearrangement joins TRBV7-2 to TRBJ2-5, with 9 bases aligning to TRBD2. Sequenced: peripheral blood. This sequence originates from a man in his sixties or seventies with active or convalescent COVID-19. This CDR3 reads CASSLAGGHETQYF. CDR3 coding DNA: TGTGCCAGCAGCTTGGCGGGGGGGCACGAGACCCAGTACTTC.